The 27 T cell receptor beta chains given below trace back to one sample, sequenced in a study of blood T cell repertoires in COVID-19. Sequenced by immunoSEQ multiplex PCR; TCRdb stores in-frame clones only, minus some. The sample comprises approximately 380,000 clones, around 89% of which are singletons, and 0.9% to 1.5% rests with the top ten. Material for sequencing was PBMCs or T cells enriched from blood (not recorded which). These receptors were taken from a woman between 18 and 30 years old who had recovered from COVID-19.

The CDR3 here is CASSDRGGSNYGYTF. The CDR3 coding sequence is TGTGCCAGCAGTGATAGGGGCGGCTCTAACTATGGCTACACCTTC. The chain uses TRBV25-1 and TRBJ1-2; D may be TRBD1 (5 bases). This CDR3 region has 15 residues. Trimming removed 3 bases from V and 0 bases from J, with 11 bases in between. Germline V gene lookup returns CDR1 MGHDK and CDR2 SYGVNS.

The CDR3 DNA follows: TGTGCCAGCAGACTCGGGAGTGCGAACACCGGGGAGCTGTTTTTT. Translation: CASRLGSANTGELFF. This sequence joins TRBV6-5 and TRBJ2-2, with D possibly being TRBD2 (6 bases). Germline V lookup: CDR1 MNHEY, CDR2 SVGAGI. The CDR3 length is 15 residues. Trimming took 6 bases from V and 0 from J, leaving 11 bases between them.

This clone was seen a single time. V and J are TRBV5-4 and TRBJ2-6; D is perhaps TRBD1 (6 bases). Trimming took off 0 bases at V and 2 bases at J, with 12 bases between the two ends. Germline V CDR1 and CDR2: SGHNT, YYREEE (reference sequence). This CDR3 comprises 17 residues. CDR3 nucleotide sequence: TGTGCCAGCAGCTTGGCGGGTACAGGGACTGGGGCCAACGTCCTGACTTTC. It is translated as CASSLAGTGTGANVLTF.

This sequence joins TRBV18 and TRBJ1-3; D is ambiguous. Trimming cost V 0 bases and J 0 bases, with 6 bases left between them. CDR3 length: 15 residues. Germline CDR1 and CDR2: KGHSH and LQKENI. The CDR3 DNA follows: TGTGCCAGCTCACCACCCGCTAACTCTGGAAACACCATATATTTT. It translates to CASSPPANSGNTIYF.

This clone was picked up many times. The chain is built from TRBV5-1 and TRBJ1-1; possibly TRBD1 for D (6 bases). The germline V and J ends were trimmed by 3 bases and 0 bases, with 15 bases remaining between them. The CDR3 runs 16 residues. The germline V gene encodes CDR1 SGHRS and CDR2 YFSETQ. The CDR3 here is CASSSSGRGMNTEAFF. The CDR3 DNA sequence: TGCGCCAGCAGCTCCTCAGGGAGGGGGATGAACACTGAAGCTTTCTTT.

The CDR3 region is CAWNEGQGMPYNSPLHF. DNA for the CDR3: TGTGCCTGGAACGAGGGACAGGGGATGCCCTATAATTCACCCCTCCACTTT. The chain carries TRBV30 and TRBJ1-6; 10 bases are a match to TRBD1. Looked up from germline, CDR1 is GTSNPN and CDR2 is SVGIG (reference sequence). This CDR3 region has 17 residues. Losses at the gene ends were 4 bases for V and 2 bases for J; bases not matched to a gene: 8.

The genes are TRBV11-2 and TRBJ1-6, with a weak D call TRBD1 (6 bases). The V gene's germline CDR1 is SGHAT and CDR2 FQNNGV. The CDR3 has 17 residues. V was clipped by 1 base and J by 0 bases, with 10 bases between them. The CDR3 spells CASSLVGTSSYNSPLHF. CDR3 nucleotides: TGTGCCAGCAGCTTAGTAGGGACAAGCTCCTATAATTCACCCCTCCACTTT.

The rearrangement uses TRBV9 and TRBJ2-7, with no clear D. CDR1 and CDR2 from the germline V gene are SGDLS and YYNGEE. The CDR3 length is 15 residues. V was pared by 0 bases and J by 0 bases, with 10 bases between. In nucleotides, the CDR3 is TGTGCCAGCAGCGTAGGGCCCTCTCGCTCCTACGAGCAGTACTTC. Its protein product is CASSVGPSRSYEQYF.

J is TRBJ2-1 and V is TRBV6-1; a possible D gene is TRBD1 (5 bases). V lost 2 bases and J lost 7, with 12 bases in between. The length of the CDR3 is 14 residues. Germline V lookup: CDR1 MNHNS, CDR2 SASEGT. This CDR3 is CASSEQGAWNEQFF. The CDR3 DNA is TGTGCCAGCAGTGAACAAGGGGCATGGAATGAGCAGTTCTTC.

The chain recombines TRBV4-3 with TRBJ1-3, with unresolved D. This CDR3 region has 16 residues. Between the trimmed V and J ends, which lost 1 base and 4 bases, there was a span of 14 bases. Per the germline V gene, CDR1 is LGHNA and CDR2 is YSLEER. CDR3 residues: CASSQAMATLGNTIYF. DNA of the CDR3: TGCGCCAGCAGCCAAGCAATGGCCACGCTCGGAAACACCATATATTTT.

The CDR3 sequence is CASSPAGDGYTF. CDR3 coding DNA: TGTGCCAGCAGCCCCGCCGGGGATGGCTACACCTTC. J is TRBJ1-2 and V is TRBV6-5, with D hard to call. Germline V gene data show CDR1 as MNHEY and CDR2 as SVGAGI. The germline V and J ends were trimmed by 6 bases and 6 bases, with 11 bases remaining between them. The CDR3 is 12 residues long.

The genes are TRBV4-1 and TRBJ1-1; no definite D call. Germline V gene data show CDR1 as MGHRA and CDR2 as YSYEKL. There are 16 residues in the CDR3. Between the trimmed V and J ends, which lost 4 bases and 0 bases, there was a span of 15 bases. This CDR3 is CASSLSGSEMNTEAFF. DNA for the CDR3: TGCGCCAGCAGCCTCTCGGGGTCAGAAATGAACACTGAAGCTTTCTTT.

The chain joins TRBV5-4 to TRBJ2-7; TRBD2 aligns across 14 bases. CDR1 is SGHNT and CDR2 is YYREEE in the germline V gene (reference sequence). V trimming: 0 bases; J trimming: 3 bases; junction bases outside the gene matches: 2. This CDR3 has 16 residues. In DNA form, the CDR3 reads TGTGCCAGCAGCTTGGGGGGACTAGCGGGGGACTACGAGCAGTACTTC. Translating gives CASSLGGLAGDYEQYF.

The J gene is TRBJ2-5, the V gene TRBV7-9; 12 positions agree with TRBD1. The V gene's germline CDR1 is SEHNR and CDR2 FQNEAQ (reference sequence). Losses at the gene ends were 6 bases for V and 6 bases for J; bases not matched to a gene: 8. CDR3 length: 15 amino acids. CDR3 loop: CASRDPGQGAKTQYF. In nucleotides, the CDR3 is TGTGCCAGCAGAGACCCGGGACAGGGGGCCAAGACCCAGTACTTC. The variable domain in full, with the rest retrieved from reference TRBV7-9 and TRBJ2-5, is DTGVSQNPRHKITKRGQNVTFRCDPISEHNRLYWYRQTLGQGPEFLTYFQNEAQLEKSRLLSDRFSAERPKGSFSTLEIQRTEQGDSAMYLCASRDPGQGAKTQYFGPGTRLLVL.

This chain connects TRBV4-1 to TRBJ2-7; the D gene is possibly TRBD1 (5 bases). Per germline, CDR1 MGHRA and CDR2 YSYEKL. V was shortened by 6 bases and J by 0 bases, with 12 bases between the two germline ends. The CDR3 covers 14 residues. CDR3 loop: CASRGQGYSYEQYF. The CDR3 DNA sequence: TGCGCCAGCAGAGGGCAGGGCTACTCCTACGAGCAGTACTTC.

The chain carries TRBV11-2 and TRBJ2-1; 12 bases map to TRBD2. Germline values: CDR1 SGHAT, CDR2 FQNNGV. The CDR3 has 16 residues. Trimming took 6 bases from V and 3 from J; bases not matched to a gene: 6. CDR3 in amino acids: CASRRLAGANYNEQFF. In nucleotides, the CDR3 is TGTGCCAGCAGAAGACTAGCGGGGGCTAACTACAATGAGCAGTTCTTC. Combining the CDR3 with reference TRBV11-2 and TRBJ2-1 gives the whole variable domain EAGVAQSPRYKIIEKRQSVAFWCNPISGHATLYWYQQILGQGPKLLIQFQNNGVVDDSQLPKDRFSAERLKGVDSTLKIQPAKLEDSAVYLCASRRLAGANYNEQFFGPGTRLTVL.

This clone was observed once. This sequence joins TRBV30 and TRBJ2-7; TRBD2 might be the D (5 bases). CDR1 GTSNPN and CDR2 SVGIG come from the germline V gene (reference sequence). V lost 0 bases and J lost 2, with 8 bases in between. CDR3 length: 13 residues. CDR3 region: CAWSVNSAYEQYF. The CDR3 nucleotides read TGTGCCTGGAGTGTAAATAGCGCCTACGAGCAGTACTTC.

The chain employs TRBV29-1 and TRBJ2-5; 9 nucleotides line up with TRBD1. The CDR3 spans 13 residues. Losses at the gene ends were 7 bases for V and 3 bases for J; bases not matched to a gene: 6. The germline V gene encodes CDR1 SQVTM and CDR2 ANQGSEA. CDR3 DNA: TGCAGCGGGTCGACAGGGGGGAAAGAGACCCAGTACTTC. Its translation is CSGSTGGKETQYF. Full variable domain (rest looked up from reference TRBV29-1 and TRBJ2-5): SAVISQKPSRDICQRGTSLTIQCQVDSQVTMMFWYRQQPGQSLTLIATANQGSEATYESGFVIDKFPISRPNLTFSTLTVSNMSPEDSSIYLCSGSTGGKETQYFGPGTRLLVL.

The chain carries TRBV29-1 and TRBJ2-1, with D unclear. Germline values: CDR1 SQVTM, CDR2 ANQGSEA. The CDR3 contains 15 residues. Trimming took off 2 bases at V and 4 bases at J, with 15 bases between the two ends. The CDR3 sequence is CSVESARASYNEQFF. The CDR3 DNA sequence: TGCAGCGTTGAAAGCGCCAGAGCCAGTTACAATGAGCAGTTCTTC.

The chain combines TRBV3-1 (or the pseudogene TRBV3-2) with TRBJ1-2; D unclear. Germline CDR1 reads LGHDT; CDR2 reads YNNKEL (reference sequence). The V gene lost 2 bases and the J gene lost 7 bases, with 23 bases spanning the gap. The CDR3 loop spans 17 amino acids. CDR3 in DNA: TGTGCCAGCAGCCAATTCAACCCGGGCCTAGCAAGGAGTGGCTACACCTTC. Translating it yields CASSQFNPGLARSGYTF.

The chain is built from TRBV2 and TRBJ1-2; 9 bases match TRBD1. The J segment lost 5 bases and the V segment lost 7 bases, leaving 14 bases of the junction unmatched. Germline CDR1 is SNHLY and CDR2 is FYNNEI. The CDR3 covers 16 residues. This CDR3 reads CASNLWRQGVVYGYTF. CDR3 nucleotide sequence: TGTGCCAGCAATCTATGGCGACAGGGGGTTGTATATGGCTACACCTTC.

V usage is TRBV6-7 and J usage is TRBJ2-7, with D perhaps TRBD1 (6 bases). TRBV6-7 counts as an open reading frame of uncertain function. This CDR3 has 16 residues. Trimming left V 5 bases short and J 2 bases short, with 19 bases between. CDR3 residues: CASSPRDTVRAYEQYF. In nucleotides, the CDR3 is TGTGCCAGCAGTCCCCGGGACACCGTCCGCGCCTACGAGCAGTACTTC.

This chain joins TRBV5-8 and TRBJ2-5; TRBD2 is a possible D gene (5 bases). CDR1 is SGHTS, CDR2 YDEGEE, per germline. Trimming took off 4 bases at V and 0 bases at J, with 10 bases between the two ends. The CDR3 covers 14 residues. The CDR3 protein is CASSGPGYQETQYF. DNA of the CDR3: TGTGCCAGCAGCGGGCCGGGGTACCAAGAGACCCAGTACTTC.

The chain combines TRBV5-1 with TRBJ1-6; 9 bases map to TRBD1. The germline V gene encodes CDR1 SGHRS and CDR2 YFSETQ. With V trimmed by 4 bases and J by 9 bases, 8 bases remained unmatched. This CDR3 has 15 residues. This CDR3 reads CASSRSGTGSSPLHF. In DNA form, the CDR3 reads TGCGCCAGCAGCCGTTCCGGGACAGGGAGTTCACCCCTCCACTTT.

V gene TRBV28 combines with J gene TRBJ2-5; D might be TRBD2 (5 bases). The V gene's germline CDR1 is MDHEN and CDR2 SYDVKM. Trimming took 8 bases from V and 10 from J, leaving 17 bases between them. The CDR3 is 12 amino acids. CDR3 coding DNA: TGTGCCAGCCAAGATGCTCGGGGTGTCCAGTACTTC. It yields the protein CASQDARGVQYF.

The V and J genes are TRBV19 and TRBJ1-4; perhaps TRBD1 as D (6 bases). Germline V CDR1 and CDR2: LNHDA, SQIVND (reference sequence). The length of the CDR3 is 20 residues. Trimming took 3 bases from V and 0 from J, leaving 23 bases between them. The CDR3 nucleotides read TGTGCCAGTAGTATTATCACAGGGTTCTGGACCCCTGCAACTAATGAAAAACTGTTTTTT. It encodes CASSIITGFWTPATNEKLFF.

The V call is TRBV6-6, the J call TRBJ2-7; possible D gene TRBD1, 5 bases. CDR1 and CDR2 from the germline V gene are MNHNY and SVGAGI (reference sequence). The CDR3 is made up of 14 amino acids. The germline V and J ends were trimmed by 10 bases and 3 bases, with 19 bases remaining between them. The CDR3, as DNA: TGTGCCACCCGGCCGACAGTAAATAACTACGAGCAGTACTTC. This sequence encodes CATRPTVNNYEQYF.